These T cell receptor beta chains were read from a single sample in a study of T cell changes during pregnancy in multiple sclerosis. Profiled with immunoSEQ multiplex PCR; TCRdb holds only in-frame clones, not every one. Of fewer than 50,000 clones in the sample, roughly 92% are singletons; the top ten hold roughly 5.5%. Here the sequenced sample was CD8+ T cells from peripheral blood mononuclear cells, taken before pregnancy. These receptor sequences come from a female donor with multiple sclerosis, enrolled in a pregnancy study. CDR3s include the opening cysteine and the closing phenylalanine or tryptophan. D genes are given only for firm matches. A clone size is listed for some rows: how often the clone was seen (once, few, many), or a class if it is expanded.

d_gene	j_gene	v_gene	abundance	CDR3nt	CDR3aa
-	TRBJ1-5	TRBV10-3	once	TGTGCCATCAGTGAGGGGCCAAGAAATAGCAATCAGCCCCAGCATTTT	CAISEGPRNSNQPQHF
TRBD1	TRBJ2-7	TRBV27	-	TGTGCCAGCAGTACCCCGGGACAGGGGTACGAGCAGTACTTC	CASSTPGQGYEQYF
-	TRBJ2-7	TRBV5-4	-	TGTGCCAGCAGCTTGGAAGCGTCCTACGAGCAGTACTTC	CASSLEASYEQYF
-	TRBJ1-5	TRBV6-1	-	TGTGCCAGCAGCGGGGGGATTCAGCCCCAGCATTTT	CASSGGIQPQHF
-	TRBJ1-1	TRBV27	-	TGTGCCAGCAGTTTTAGGTACTCCGGGGAGAGCACTGAAGCTTTCTTT	CASSFRYSGESTEAFF
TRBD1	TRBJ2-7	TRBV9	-	TGTGCCAGCGGGGGACAGAAATCCTACGAGCAGTACTTC	CASGGQKSYEQYF
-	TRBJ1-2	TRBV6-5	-	TGTGCCAGCAGTTACTCTCCGGGGTATGGCTACACCTTC	CASSYSPGYGYTF
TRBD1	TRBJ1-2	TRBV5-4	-	TGTGCCAGCAGCCCGGGACAGGGGAGCTATGGCTACACCTTC	CASSPGQGSYGYTF
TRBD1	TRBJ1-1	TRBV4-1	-	TGCGCCAGCAGCCAAGATGGGGGACAGGGGCTCTTGGGCACTGAAGCTTTCTTT	CASSQDGGQGLLGTEAFF
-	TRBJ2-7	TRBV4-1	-	TGCGCCAGCAGCCTCAGTCCGGACAGTTCCTCCTACGAGCAGTACTTC	CASSLSPDSSSYEQYF
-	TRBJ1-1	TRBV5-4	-	TGTGCCAGCAGCTTGGGACGTCAAAAGGACACTGAAACTTTCTTT	CASSLGRQKDTETFF
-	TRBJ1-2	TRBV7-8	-	TGTGCCAGCAGGAGTAACTATGGCTACACCTTC	CASRSNYGYTF
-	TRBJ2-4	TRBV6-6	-	TGTGCCAGCAGTTACCCTTCGGGTGGTAAAAACATTCAGTACTTC	CASSYPSGGKNIQYF
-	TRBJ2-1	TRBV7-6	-	TGTGCCAGCAGCTTAGAGGGCAGTCGGGGTGAGCAGTTCTTC	CASSLEGSRGEQFF
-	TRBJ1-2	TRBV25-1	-	TGTGCCAGCAGTGTTCGGTCGGACAGAGCCTATGGCTACACCTTC	CASSVRSDRAYGYTF
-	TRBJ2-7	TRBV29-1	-	TGCAGCGTTGAATCCGACACGCAGTACTTC	CSVESDTQYF
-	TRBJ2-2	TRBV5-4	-	TGTGCCAGCACCTTGTCGGGCACCGGGGAGCTGTTTTTT	CASTLSGTGELFF
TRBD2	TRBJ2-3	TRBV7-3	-	TGTGCCAGCAGCTTAAACCCAGGACTAGCGAGCACAGATACGCAGTATTTT	CASSLNPGLASTDTQYF
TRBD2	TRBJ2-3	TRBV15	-	TGTGCCACCAGCACTAGGACTAGCGGTACAGATACGCAGTATTTT	CATSTRTSGTDTQYF
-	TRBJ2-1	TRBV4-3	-	TGCGCCAGCAGCCAAGATTTGAGATCCTCAAATGAGCAGTTCTTC	CASSQDLRSSNEQFF
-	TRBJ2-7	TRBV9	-	TGTGCCAGCAGCGGCCTCAGGGGAGAGGGGCAGTACTTC	CASSGLRGEGQYF
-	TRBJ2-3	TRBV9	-	TGTGCCAGCAGCGTAGCCAGGCCACCACTCACAGATACGCAGTATTTT	CASSVARPPLTDTQYF
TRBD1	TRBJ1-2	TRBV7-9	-	TGTGCCAGCAGCTTAGAGCATACAGGGGATGGCTACACCTTC	CASSLEHTGDGYTF
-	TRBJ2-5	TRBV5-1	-	TGCGCCAGCAGCTCGAGGCGGGGAGAGGGGCGGGAGACCCAGTACTTC	CASSSRRGEGRETQYF
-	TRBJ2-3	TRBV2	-	TGTGCCAGCAGTGAAGTGGCGGGGCCGCCCAGCACAGATACGCAGTATTTT	CASSEVAGPPSTDTQYF
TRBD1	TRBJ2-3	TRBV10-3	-	TGTGCCATCCCGGGACAGGCTGCAGATACGCAGTATTTT	CAIPGQAADTQYF
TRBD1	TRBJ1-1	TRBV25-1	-	TGTGCCAGCAGTGAATTCGCAGGGGGGAACACTGAAGCTTTCTTT	CASSEFAGGNTEAFF
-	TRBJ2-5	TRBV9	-	TGTGCCAGCACCGCTCAGGGGGGTGATCGGGAGACCCAGTACTTC	CASTAQGGDRETQYF
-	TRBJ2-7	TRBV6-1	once	TGTGCCAGCAGTCCAACAGGGATTAGAGGGTACGAGCAGTACTTC	CASSPTGIRGYEQYF
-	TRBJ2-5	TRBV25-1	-	TGTGCCAGCAGTGACAGGGAGGGGGTAAAGCGGGTGGAGACCCAGTACTTC	CASSDREGVKRVETQYF
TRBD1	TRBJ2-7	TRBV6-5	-	TGTGCCAGCAGTTACGGACAGGGACCATACGAGCAGTACTTC	CASSYGQGPYEQYF
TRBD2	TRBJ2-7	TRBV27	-	TGTGCCAGCAGGCGAGCGGGGCTTTCATACGAGCAGTACTTC	CASRRAGLSYEQYF
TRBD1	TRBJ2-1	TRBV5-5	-	TGTGCCAGCAGCACCACCGATGGACAGGGGCCCTACAATGAGCAGTTCTTC	CASSTTDGQGPYNEQFF